Listed here are 14 T cell receptor beta chains from one sample, sequenced in a study of response to subunit inactivated influenza vaccine. TCRdb re-called the RT-PCR reads through MiXCR, storing one row per CDR3 protein. Of 150,000 or so distinct CDR3 sequences listed, approximately 10% are singletons. Sequenced here: non-naive T cells sorted from PBMCs, sampled about 40 days after vaccination. These receptors all stem from a man aged 50 to 60 who received an inactivated influenza vaccine.

The table lists this clonotype with a few counts. The rearrangement links TRBV18 to TRBJ2-3; D not certain. Germline V gene sequence: CDR1 KGHSH, CDR2 LQKENI. V lost 6 bases and J lost 0, with 10 bases in between. The CDR3 is made up of 14 amino acids. CDR3 loop: CASSRSSSTDTQYF. The CDR3 nucleotides are TGTGCCAGCTCCCGCAGTTCTAGCACAGATACGCAGTATTTT.

This clonotype appeared a few times. CDR3 sequence (DNA): TGTGCCAGCAGCCTAACAGGCCTTGAGAACACCGGGGAGCTGTTTTTT. It encodes CASSLTGLENTGELFF. The rearrangement links TRBV13 to TRBJ2-2; the D gene is possibly TRBD1 (5 bases). The CDR3 spans 16 residues. The germline V gene encodes CDR1 PRHDT and CDR2 FYEKMQ (reference sequence). V was pared by 5 bases and J by 1 base, with 14 bases between.

Only a few counts were recorded for this clonotype. V gene TRBV6-1 combines with J gene TRBJ1-2; the match to TRBD1 covers 12 bases. The CDR3 contains 16 residues. Germline CDR1 MNHNS, CDR2 SASEGT. V lost 5 bases, J lost 8 bases, and 12 bases stayed unmatched. As DNA, the CDR3 is TGTGCCAGCAGTCCCCGGGACAGGGGGCGCCCCGGGGGCTACACCTTC. It yields the protein CASSPRDRGRPGGYTF.

This clonotype was picked up many times. The chain employs TRBV15 and TRBJ1-5, with D perhaps TRBD1 (6 bases). Trimming took off 3 bases at V and 7 bases at J, with 22 bases between the two ends. The CDR3 sequence is 17 residues long. Per germline, CDR1 LNHNV and CDR2 YYDKDF (reference sequence). This CDR3 reads CATSREPSTGQRQPQHF. CDR3 bases: TGTGCCACCAGCAGGGAACCTAGCACAGGGCAACGACAGCCCCAGCATTTT.

The V and J genes are TRBV28 and TRBJ2-7; 9 positions agree with TRBD1. CDR3 length equals 14 residues. V was clipped by 4 bases and J by 5 bases; unmatched bases: 6. Germline lookup yields CDR1 MDHEN and CDR2 SYDVKM. Here the CDR3 DNA reads TGTGCCAGCAGTTCGCCGGGACAGGGACACGAGCAGTACTTC. This translates into CASSSPGQGHEQYF.

Comment on this clonotype: The junction departs from germline at one end; a sequencing error may be responsible. The gene calls are TRBV20-1 and TRBJ1-5; D gene ambiguous. This CDR3 spans 13 amino acids. Germline CDR1 reads DFQATT; CDR2 reads SNEGSKA (reference sequence). The CDR3 nucleotides are TGCAGTGCCCGAGGGTGGGTAGATCAGCTCCAGCATTTT. This codes for CSARGWVDQLQHF.

This clonotype has only a few counts. The V gene is TRBV11-2, the J gene TRBJ2-1, with 12 bases aligning to TRBD2. The junction had 11 bases not matched to a gene; V was cut back by 7 bases and J by 4 bases. The CDR3 extends over 17 amino acids. Germline CDR1 is SGHAT and CDR2 is FQNNGV. CDR3 sequence: CASTIPITSGRYNEQFF. CDR3 nucleotide sequence: TGTGCCAGCACAATCCCGATTACTAGCGGGAGGTACAATGAGCAGTTCTTC.

This clonotype has a handful of counts. The CDR3, as DNA: TGTGCCACAGGTAGACAGGGCTCGAACACCGGGGAGCTGTTTTTT. Translated, it gives CATGRQGSNTGELFF. This chain connects TRBV3-1 to TRBJ2-2, with 7 bases identical to TRBD1. V lost 10 bases to trimming and J lost 0 bases; unmatched junction nucleotides: 8. The CDR3 runs to 15 residues. Germline assignment: CDR1 LGHDT and CDR2 YNNKEL (reference sequence).

This clonotype showed up many times. The chain uses TRBV20-1 and TRBJ2-1; 13 nucleotides align to TRBD2. J lost 9 bases, V lost 5 bases, and 10 bases had no gene match. This CDR3 comprises 15 residues. The V gene's germline CDR1 is DFQATT and CDR2 SNEGSKA (reference sequence). As DNA, the CDR3 is TGCAGTGCTCCTCGGACTAGCGGGAGCGCAGGTGAGCAGTTCTTC. Protein: CSAPRTSGSAGEQFF.

This chain uses TRBV15 with TRBJ2-2; D remains ambiguous. The V end lost 0 bases, the J end lost 4 bases, and 9 bases lay between the germline ends. Per germline, CDR1 LNHNV and CDR2 YYDKDF (reference sequence). CDR3 size: 15 residues. CDR3 loop: CATSRDNRATGELFF. The CDR3 DNA is TGTGCCACCAGCAGAGATAATAGGGCCACCGGGGAGCTGTTTTTT.

This clonotype has more than one count but fewer than ten. The J gene is TRBJ1-1, the V gene TRBV18, with 8 positions matching TRBD1. V shed 6 bases and J 3 bases; nucleotides not matched to a gene: 12. The CDR3 consists of 16 residues. Germline V gives CDR1 KGHSH, CDR2 LQKENI. In nucleotides, the CDR3 is TGTGCCAGCTCGCTTAACGCAGGGGGCGACTACACTGAAGCTTTCTTT. As protein: CASSLNAGGDYTEAFF.

This chain links TRBV6-1 with TRBJ1-5, with 9 positions matching TRBD1. The CDR3 runs 14 residues. The germline CDR1 and CDR2 sequences are MNHNS and SASEGT. V shed 4 bases, J shed 3 bases, and the junction held 1 base outside the gene matches. Here the CDR3 DNA reads TGTGCCAGCAGTGGGACAGGGGCCAATCAGCCCCAGCATTTT. Protein product: CASSGTGANQPQHF.

This clonotype showed up many times. The chain employs TRBV7-8 and TRBJ1-2; D unresolved. The CDR3 extends over 17 amino acids. Looked up from germline, CDR1 is SGHVS and CDR2 is FQNEAQ. The germline V and J ends were trimmed by 0 bases and 4 bases, with 18 bases remaining between them. The CDR3 DNA reads TGTGCCAGCAGCTTAGCGCGGGCAGGCTACTCCCGCTATGGCTACACCTTC. The encoded protein is CASSLARAGYSRYGYTF.

This clonotype was observed a few times. The V call is TRBV6-1, the J call TRBJ2-7, with 8 bases fitting TRBD1. The CDR3 is 15 residues long. The trim removed 6 bases at V and 0 bases at J, leaving 7 bases unmatched. Looked up from germline, CDR1 is MNHNS and CDR2 is SASEGT. As DNA, the CDR3 is TGTGCCAGCAGGGAACTGGGACAGGTCTCCTACGAGCAGTACTTC. The encoded protein is CASRELGQVSYEQYF.